One and the same sample provided the 7 T cell receptor beta chains below, sequenced in a study of identical twins (TCRdb year 2016). Receptor libraries were prepared by 5' RACE. The run used an Illumina HiSeq 2000. Starting from the raw public reads, TCRdb applied fastp trimming at Q25, assembled clones with MiXCR and retained in-frame beta chains. All rows with the same CDR3 protein become a single entry with the most common DNA and genes. The sample table contains 350,000 or so distinct CDR3 sequences; only one count was recorded for 10% to 15% of them. Approximately 7.6% of the sample goes to the ten largest clones. The sample was also linked to a second study, of yellow fever vaccine responses in identical twins.

Sequencing input: CD8+ T cells sorted from blood. The receptors were sampled from a woman younger than 30 in good health.

This clonotype was counted between two and nine times. The gene calls are TRBV6-5 and TRBJ1-3; 11 nucleotides agree with TRBD1. Per the germline V gene, CDR1 is MNHEY and CDR2 is SVGAGI. J lost 2 bases, V lost 0 bases, and 9 bases had no gene match. The CDR3 runs 19 residues. CDR3: CASSYSTRDRGYAGNTIYF. The DNA for the CDR3 is TGTGCCAGCAGTTACTCGACCCGGGACAGGGGGTATGCTGGAAACACCATATATTTT.

The V gene is TRBV16, the J gene TRBJ2-7; the match to TRBD1 covers 7 bases. The V gene end was trimmed by 4 bases and the J gene end by 2 bases; junction bases not matched to a gene: 5. This CDR3 is built from 14 residues. Germline V gene data show CDR1 as KGHSY and CDR2 as FQNENV. The CDR3 protein is CASSPLDRTYEQYF. The DNA for the CDR3 is TGTGCCAGCAGCCCCTTGGACAGGACCTACGAGCAGTACTTC.

J is TRBJ2-5 and V is TRBV3-1; 8 bases are shared with TRBD2. Trimming at V came to 3 bases and at J to 3 bases, leaving 6 bases not matched to a gene. CDR3 length: 15 amino acids. Germline loops: CDR1 LGHDT, CDR2 YNNKEL (reference sequence). The CDR3 region has the DNA TGTGCCAGCAGCCACGCAGGAGCGGGAGAAGAGACCCAGTACTTC. Its translation is CASSHAGAGEETQYF.

This chain connects TRBV13 to TRBJ2-2; D gene unclear. With 5 bases removed from V and 4 bases from J, the gap between germline ends came to 14 bases. CDR3 length: 15 residues. Germline V gives CDR1 PRHDT, CDR2 FYEKMQ (reference sequence). The CDR3 spells CASSLSRFPTGELFF. CDR3 in DNA: TGTGCCAGCAGCCTATCAAGATTCCCCACCGGGGAGCTGTTTTTT.

The table lists this clonotype with a few counts. V gene TRBV3-1 combines with J gene TRBJ2-4; tentatively, D is TRBD1 (6 bases). The CDR3 covers 16 residues. V was trimmed by 1 base and J by 6 bases, leaving 16 bases between them. The germline gives CDR1 LGHDT, CDR2 YNNKEL (reference sequence). CDR3 coding DNA: TGTGCCAGCAGCCAAGCAATATCAGGGGTAGGAAACATTCAGTACTTC. It encodes CASSQAISGVGNIQYF.

The CDR3: CASSPYSPSLGAQYF. Written as DNA, the CDR3 is TGTGCCAGCAGTCCCTACTCGCCCAGTTTAGGGGCCCAGTACTTC. The chain joins TRBV12-3 or TRBV12-4 to TRBJ2-5; tentatively, D is TRBD1 (5 bases). The CDR3 has 15 residues. The germline V and J ends were trimmed by 5 bases and 9 bases, with 22 bases remaining between them.

This clonotype has at least ten counts. J is TRBJ1-2 and V is TRBV7-9; 8 positions agree with TRBD1. The CDR3 extends over 14 amino acids. With V trimmed by 5 bases and J by 7 bases, 9 bases remained unmatched. CDR1 is SEHNR and CDR2 is FQNEAQ in the germline V gene (reference sequence). The CDR3 nucleotides are TGTGCCAGCAGCGTTACAGGGGGGGAGTTTGGCTACACCTTC. This codes for CASSVTGGEFGYTF.